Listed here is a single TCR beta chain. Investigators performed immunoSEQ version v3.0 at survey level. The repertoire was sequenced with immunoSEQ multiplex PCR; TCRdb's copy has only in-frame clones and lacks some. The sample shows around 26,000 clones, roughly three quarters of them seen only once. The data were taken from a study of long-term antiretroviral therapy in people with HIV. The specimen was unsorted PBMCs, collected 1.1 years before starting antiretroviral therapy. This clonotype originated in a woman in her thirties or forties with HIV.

The DNA of the CDR3 is TGCAGCGTTCGGCGCGGGAGCGTAGACAATGAGCAGTTCTTC. It translates to CSVRRGSVDNEQFF. The chain carries TRBV29-1 and TRBJ2-1; 7 positions match TRBD2. The V gene's germline CDR1 is SQVTM and CDR2 ANQGSEA. Trimming at V came to 5 bases and at J to 5 bases, leaving 9 bases not matched to a gene. The CDR3 has 14 amino acids.